This T cell receptor beta chain came from a study of metastatic and nonmetastatic thyroid tumors. Looking at the study overall: Across blood and tumor or nodule tissue, repertoires from malignant and benign thyroid patients were compared with one another. Study findings and constraints: Malignant thyroid tumors reportedly had TCR beta diversity that was significantly higher than in benign nodules, in blood and tumor.

Not a single patient had been given any form of treatment at any point before undergoing thyroid surgery. Germline V gene data show CDR1 as LGHNA and CDR2 as YNFKEQ. This CDR3 comprises 16 residues. J was trimmed by 1 base and V by 4 bases; bases with no gene match: 5. Authors' processing steps: Between-group CDR3 differences, defined by clinicopathological status, yielded a distant-metastasis classifier for papillary thyroid cancer. With MiXCR, TCRdb called clones anew from the PCR reads. These V and J calls originate from TCRdb's pipeline instead of the authors' own analysis. The sample lists about 16,000 clones, approximately 32% seen once, with 7.3% in the top ten. About this clone: What it binds is not known.

V is TRBV4-2 and J is TRBJ2-1; 9 bases agree with TRBD2. The sample was tumor tissue. This receptor was obtained from a female donor with papillary thyroid cancer or a benign thyroid nodule (not recorded which). Some clones in this sample may be carry-over from other donors' samples. The CDR3 coding sequence is TGTGCCAGCAGCCTTATAGCGGGGGATTCCTACAATGAGCAGTTCTTC. Translation: CASSLIAGDSYNEQFF.